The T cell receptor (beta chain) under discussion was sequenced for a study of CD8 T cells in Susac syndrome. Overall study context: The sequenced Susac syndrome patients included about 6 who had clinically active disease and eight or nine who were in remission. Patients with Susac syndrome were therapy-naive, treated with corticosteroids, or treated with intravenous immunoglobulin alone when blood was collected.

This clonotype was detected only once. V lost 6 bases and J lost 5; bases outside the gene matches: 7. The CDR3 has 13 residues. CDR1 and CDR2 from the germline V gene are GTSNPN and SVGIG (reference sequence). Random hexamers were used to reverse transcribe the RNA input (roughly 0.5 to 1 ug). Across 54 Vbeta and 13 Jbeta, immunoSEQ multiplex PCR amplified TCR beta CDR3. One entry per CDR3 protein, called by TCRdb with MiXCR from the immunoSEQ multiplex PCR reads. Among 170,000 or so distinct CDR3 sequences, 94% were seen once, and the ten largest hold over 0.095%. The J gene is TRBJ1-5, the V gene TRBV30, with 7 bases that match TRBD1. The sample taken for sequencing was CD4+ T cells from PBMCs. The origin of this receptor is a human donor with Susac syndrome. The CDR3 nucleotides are TGTGCCTGCTCCAGACAGGGAGATCAGCCCCAGCATTTT. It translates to CACSRQGDQPQHF.